One sample yielded the 14 T cell receptor beta chains listed below, sequenced in a study of shared clonotypes between healthy human individuals. Some clones are missing from TCRdb's copy, which holds only in-frame ones; the method was immunoSEQ multiplex PCR. The sample holds some 900,000 clones, 76% seen once. Sequenced material: memory CD4+ T cells sorted from blood. Subset meaning: CD45RA-negative fraction. The origin of the receptors is a man aged 18 to 35 in good health.

The J gene is TRBJ2-1, the V gene TRBV6-1; TRBD2 matches at 9 bases. V trimming: 10 bases; J trimming: 9 bases; junction bases outside the gene matches: 16. The germline gives CDR1 MNHNS, CDR2 SASEGT. The CDR3 sequence is 15 residues long. CDR3 residues: CATLRGLAGSAEQFF. The CDR3 DNA is TGTGCCACCCTCCGAGGGCTAGCGGGAAGTGCTGAGCAGTTCTTC.

J is TRBJ1-1 and V is TRBV6-1, with 7 bases matching TRBD1. In germline, CDR1 is MNHNS, CDR2 SASEGT. The V gene end was trimmed by 4 bases and the J gene end by 2 bases; junction bases not matched to a gene: 4. The CDR3 contains 14 residues. For the CDR3, the DNA is TGTGCCAGCAGTGTCTGGACAGGAAACACTGAAGCTTTCTTT. This gives the protein CASSVWTGNTEAFF.

The chain recombines TRBV2 with TRBJ2-7, with 8 bases identical to TRBD1. This CDR3 region has 14 residues. Trimming cost V 4 bases and J 3 bases; bases outside gene matches: 5. The germline V gene has CDR1 SNHLY and CDR2 FYNNEI. In DNA, the CDR3 is TGTGCCAGCAGTGGAACAGGGGGAATCTACGAGCAGTACTTC. This codes for CASSGTGGIYEQYF.

The rearrangement uses TRBV19 and TRBJ2-7; 8 positions match TRBD1. V shed 5 bases and J 2 bases; nucleotides not matched to a gene: 8. Germline CDR1 reads LNHDA; CDR2 reads SQIVND (reference sequence). The CDR3 has 15 amino acids. The CDR3 region is CASSDRGGLPYEQYF. CDR3 bases: TGTGCCAGTAGTGACAGGGGCGGTCTCCCCTACGAGCAGTACTTC.

This clone occurred once. A single base separates this from a much larger clone, so it may be a read error. This chain uses TRBV5-1 with TRBJ2-5; D not resolved. In germline, CDR1 is SGHRS, CDR2 YFSETQ. V dropped 4 bases and J dropped 0 bases, with 4 bases sitting between them. There are 12 residues in the CDR3. CDR3 sequence (DNA): TGCGCCAGCAGCGTGTACCAAGAGACCCAGTACTTC. This encodes CASSVYQETQYF.

This clone has a handful of counts. Different DNA sequences within this sample yield the same CDR3. This chain uses TRBV7-9 with TRBJ2-2; no clear D. Deletions cut 3 bases from V and 2 bases from J, with 4 bases between. This CDR3 contains 13 residues. CDR1 SEHNR and CDR2 FQNEAQ come from the germline V gene (reference sequence). The CDR3 sequence is CASSLSNTGELFF. CDR3 sequence (DNA): TGTGCCAGCAGCTTGAGCAACACCGGGGAGCTGTTTTTT.

The V call is TRBV6-5, the J call TRBJ1-6; D unclear. The CDR3 runs 14 residues. Germline values: CDR1 MNHEY, CDR2 SVGAGI. Between the trimmed V and J ends, which lost 5 bases and 9 bases, there was a span of 14 bases. The CDR3: CASSDGVPISPLHF. The CDR3 DNA reads as TGTGCCAGCAGTGACGGGGTCCCAATTTCACCCCTCCACTTT.

V usage is TRBV4-1 and J usage is TRBJ1-3; D uncertain. Germline lookup yields CDR1 MGHRA and CDR2 YSYEKL. This CDR3 region has 16 residues. V lost 1 base and J 0 bases, leaving 10 bases between the germline ends. The CDR3, as DNA: TGCGCCAGCAGCCAAGTGCCGGGTATCTCTGGAAACACCATATATTTT. It is translated as CASSQVPGISGNTIYF.

The chain joins TRBV7-3 to TRBJ2-7; no reliable D call. V lost 1 base, J lost 6 bases, and 10 bases lay in between. The CDR3 consists of 13 residues. Germline V gene data show CDR1 as SGHTA and CDR2 as FQGTGA. The CDR3 DNA sequence: TGTGCCAGCAGCTTAAGTTTCAGTAGCGAGCAGTACTTC. Protein: CASSLSFSSEQYF.

In this sample, this clone turned up a few times. The genes are TRBV30 and TRBJ1-1; no reliable D call. The CDR3 has 12 amino acids. Trimming cost V 8 bases and J 1 base, with 11 bases left between them. Germline loops: CDR1 GTSNPN, CDR2 SVGIG (reference sequence). The CDR3 DNA follows: TGTGCCGGGAAGCGGGAGAACACTGAAGCTTTCTTT. Translating it yields CAGKRENTEAFF.

This rearrangement joins TRBV10-3 to TRBJ1-5, with D tentatively TRBD1 (6 bases). The germline V gene encodes CDR1 ENHRY and CDR2 SYGVKD. This CDR3 region has 13 residues. Trimming cost V 8 bases and J 4 bases, with 12 bases left between them. This CDR3 is CAIGGGGNQPQHF. In DNA, the CDR3 is TGTGCCATCGGGGGAGGGGGGAATCAGCCCCAGCATTTT.

The table lists this clone with many counts. CDR3 DNA: TGTGCCAGCAGCGTTCAGGGGGCTTCGAACGAGCAGTACTTC. This sequence encodes CASSVQGASNEQYF. The gene calls are TRBV9 and TRBJ2-7, with 8 bases that match TRBD1. CDR1 SGDLS and CDR2 YYNGEE come from the germline V gene. The CDR3 covers 14 residues. J gave up 5 bases and V 2 bases, and 6 bases lay outside the gene matches.

V gene TRBV6-5 combines with J gene TRBJ2-5; D remains ambiguous. The CDR3 covers 14 residues. Per germline, CDR1 MNHEY and CDR2 SVGAGI. V shed 5 bases and J shed 5 bases, with 15 bases lying between them. Here the CDR3 reads CASSPSSGIETQYF. CDR3 DNA: TGTGCCAGCAGTCCCAGCTCAGGAATTGAGACCCAGTACTTC.

The chain combines TRBV27 with TRBJ1-4; 8 bases match TRBD1. The junction had 6 bases not matched to a gene; V was cut back by 5 bases and J by 7 bases. Germline CDR1 and CDR2: MNHEY and SMNVEV (reference sequence). The CDR3 runs to 14 residues. The CDR3 loop is CASSRQGYGEKLFF. CDR3 bases: TGTGCCAGCAGTCGACAGGGGTATGGTGAAAAACTGTTTTTT.